This T cell receptor beta chain was obtained from a study of blood T cell repertoires in COVID-19 (TCRdb year 2020). General notes on the study: Collaborator samples came from the United States, Italy and Spain and covered acute and convalescent phases of COVID-19. The dataset comprised deeply sampled blood TCRbeta repertoires from subjects exposed to, actively infected with, or recovered from COVID-19. The material from the prospective study consisted of cDNA or gDNA derived from T cells, B-cell-depleted T cells, or PBMCs. Samples were obtained from the ongoing ImmuneRACE study (first 160 participants) and from 950 to 1,500 subjects provided by 6 global collaborators. Nearly every sample came with metadata listing a de-identified subject ID, COVID-19 status, age in years and sex. Where available, HLA class I and class II types were obtained from metadata supplied by the sample provider rather than from assay-based typing. A freely available public database, intended as a resource for researchers studying the immune response to SARS-CoV-2, is where the repertoires were released.

Each collaborating institution followed its own protocols to collect whole blood in K2EDTA tubes. Collaborator samples were shipped for TCRbeta analysis as frozen whole blood, isolated PBMCs, or DNA extracted from either sample type. Results the study describes overall, beyond this receptor: The quantity of clinical and demographic metadata differed by source and by participant and was supplied without curation.

Via the germline V gene (reference sequence), CDR1 is SEHNR and CDR2 FQNEAQ. Its CDR3 holds 16 amino acids, cysteine through phenylalanine. Only CDR3 DNA remains: 48 bases, in frame from the first base. V is trimmed back by 3 bases and J by 10 bases, and the junction contains 10 bases that no gene match accounts for. About this clone itself: The antigen this receptor binds is unknown. Base qualities are not recorded, but no much larger clone differs from it by a single base.

TCRbeta CDR3 regions were amplified from genomic DNA by means of the immunoSEQ Assay, a bias-controlled multiplex PCR. As for the authors' bioinformatics: The number of nucleated cells in each sample was estimated by amplification of reference gene primers within the assay. To quantify the absolute abundance of each unique TCRbeta CDR3 rearrangement, sequence reads were collapsed and filtered. For each sample, productive Simpson clonality was calculated as the square root of Simpson's diversity index across productive rearrangements. As stored in TCRdb, this immuneACCESS dataset retains in-frame rearrangements with V and J assigned. A fraction of the clones does not appear; measured against another copy, unresolved V genes explain less than half of the discrepancy, and the remainder lacks a known reason. That table furnishes V, J and clone size, whereas the DNA furnished D and trimming. The sample table holds some 120,000 clones, of which less than 85% were seen once. Of the sample, about 12% is held by the ten largest clones.

This TCR was sampled from an older woman with acute or convalescent COVID-19. The rearranged chain carries TRBV7-9 and TRBJ1-6, with TRBD1 matching 9 junction bases. Sequenced material: peripheral blood. The CDR3 protein: CASSFIGGQGKSPLHF. The DNA sequence follows: TGTGCCAGCAGCTTTATTGGCGGACAGGGGAAGTCACCCCTCCACTTT.